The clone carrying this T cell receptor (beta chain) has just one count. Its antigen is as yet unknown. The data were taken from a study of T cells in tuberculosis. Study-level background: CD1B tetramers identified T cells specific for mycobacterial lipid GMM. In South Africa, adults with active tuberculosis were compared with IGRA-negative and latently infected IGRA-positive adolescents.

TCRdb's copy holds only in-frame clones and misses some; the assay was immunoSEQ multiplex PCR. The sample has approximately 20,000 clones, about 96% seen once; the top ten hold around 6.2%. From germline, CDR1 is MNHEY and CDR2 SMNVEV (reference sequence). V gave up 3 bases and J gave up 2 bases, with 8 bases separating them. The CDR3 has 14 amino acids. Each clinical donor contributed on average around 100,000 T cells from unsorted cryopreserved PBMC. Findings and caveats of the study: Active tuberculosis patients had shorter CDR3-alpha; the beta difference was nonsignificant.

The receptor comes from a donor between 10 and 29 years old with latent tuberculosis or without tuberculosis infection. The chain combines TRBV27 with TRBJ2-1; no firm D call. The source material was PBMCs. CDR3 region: CASSLALTYNEQFF. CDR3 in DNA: TGTGCCAGCAGTTTGGCTCTTACCTACAATGAGCAGTTCTTC.